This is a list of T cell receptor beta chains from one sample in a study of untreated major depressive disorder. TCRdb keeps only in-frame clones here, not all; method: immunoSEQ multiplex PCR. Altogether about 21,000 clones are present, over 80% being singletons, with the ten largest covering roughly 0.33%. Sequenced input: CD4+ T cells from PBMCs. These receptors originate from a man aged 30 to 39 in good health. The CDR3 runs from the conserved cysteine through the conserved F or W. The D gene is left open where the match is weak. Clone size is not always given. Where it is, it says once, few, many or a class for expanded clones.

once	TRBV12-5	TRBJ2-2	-	CASGLVLDGTLNTGELFF	TGTGCTAGTGGTTTGGTACTGGACGGGACCCTTAACACCGGGGAGCTGTTTTTT
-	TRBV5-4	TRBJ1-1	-	CASSLDSVNTEAFF	TGTGCCAGCAGCTTGGACAGTGTGAACACTGAAGCTTTCTTT
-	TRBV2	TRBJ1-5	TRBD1	CASRTDRPGNQPQHF	TGTGCCAGCAGGACGGACAGGCCGGGCAATCAGCCCCAGCATTTT
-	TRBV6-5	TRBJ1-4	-	CASKRGGLTYEKLFF	TGTGCCAGCAAGAGGGGAGGGTTGACGTATGAAAAACTGTTTTTT
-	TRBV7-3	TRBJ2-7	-	CASSLRGYPYEQYF	TGTGCCAGCAGCTTAAGAGGGTACCCCTACGAGCAGTACTTC
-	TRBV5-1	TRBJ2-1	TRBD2	CASSLGGLAGVYNEQFF	TGCGCCAGCAGCTTGGGTGGACTAGCGGGAGTGTACAATGAGCAGTTCTTC
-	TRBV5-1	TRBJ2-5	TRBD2	CASSASGSSPETQYF	TGCGCCAGCAGCGCTAGCGGGAGCAGTCCCGAGACCCAGTACTTC
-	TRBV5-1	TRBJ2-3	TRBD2	CASSLGTSVYTDTQYF	TGCGCCAGCAGCTTGGGGACTAGCGTATACACAGATACGCAGTATTTT
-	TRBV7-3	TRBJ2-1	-	CASSPTKGQFYEQFF	TGTGCCAGCAGCCCTACTAAGGGGCAATTCTATGAGCAGTTCTTC
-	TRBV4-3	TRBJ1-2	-	CASSQEQGQGYTF	TGCGCCAGCAGCCAAGAACAGGGTCAGGGCTACACCTTC
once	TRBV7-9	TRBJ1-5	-	CASSPPGGGGNQPQHF	TGTGCCAGCAGCCCCCCGGGGGGCGGGGGCAATCAGCCCCAGCATTTT
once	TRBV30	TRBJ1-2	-	CAWSEGNSLVRYTF	TGTGCCTGGAGTGAGGGCAATTCCCTAGTTCGCTACACCTTC
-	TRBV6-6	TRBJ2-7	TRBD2	CASRKTSGFYEQYF	TGTGCCAGCAGGAAGACTAGCGGGTTCTACGAGCAGTACTTC
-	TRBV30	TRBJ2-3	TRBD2	CAWSASGSRTDTQYF	TGTGCCTGGAGTGCTAGCGGGAGTAGAACAGATACGCAGTATTTT
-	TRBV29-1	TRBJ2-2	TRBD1	CSARPGTGDTGELFF	TGCAGCGCCCGACCCGGGACAGGGGACACCGGGGAGCTGTTTTTT
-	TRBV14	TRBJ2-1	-	CASSPLSTRFKSYNEQFF	TGTGCCAGCAGCCCCCTATCCACTAGGTTCAAATCCTACAATGAGCAGTTCTTC
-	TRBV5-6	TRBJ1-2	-	CASSQWGGSEYGYTF	TGTGCCAGCAGCCAGTGGGGAGGGAGTGAATATGGCTACACCTTC
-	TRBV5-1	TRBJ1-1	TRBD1	CASSLGMGQGNTEAFF	TGCGCCAGCAGCTTGGGTATGGGACAGGGAAACACTGAAGCTTTCTTT
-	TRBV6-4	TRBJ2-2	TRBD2	CASGTSANTGELFF	TGTGCCAGTGGGACTAGCGCGAACACCGGGGAGCTGTTTTTT
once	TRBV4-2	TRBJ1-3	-	CASSSSPTLGNTIYF	TGTGCCAGCAGCTCCTCCCCGACACTCGGAAACACCATATATTTT
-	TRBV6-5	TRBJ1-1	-	CASSSYTEAFF	TGTGCCAGCAGTTCCTATACTGAAGCTTTCTTT
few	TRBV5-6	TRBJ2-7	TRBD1	CASSLVAGGPYEQYF	TGTGCCAGCAGCTTGGTCGCAGGGGGACCTTACGAGCAGTACTTC
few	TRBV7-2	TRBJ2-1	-	CASSFLGSAHYNEQFF	TGTGCCAGCAGCTTTCTTGGAAGCGCTCACTACAATGAGCAGTTCTTC
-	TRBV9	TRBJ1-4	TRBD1	CASSPTQGASEKLFF	TGTGCCAGCAGCCCGACACAGGGGGCGAGTGAAAAACTGTTTTTT
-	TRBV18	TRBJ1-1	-	CASSPFRVLGTEAFF	TGTGCCAGCTCACCATTTCGAGTCTTGGGCACTGAAGCTTTCTTT
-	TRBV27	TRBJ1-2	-	CASSPNSYGYTF	TGTGCCAGCAGTCCCAATAGCTATGGCTACACCTTC
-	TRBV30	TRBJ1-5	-	CAWSEDRGQPQHF	TGTGCCTGGAGTGAGGACCGGGGTCAGCCCCAGCATTTT
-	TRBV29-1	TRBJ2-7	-	CSVETSREQYF	TGCAGCGTTGAGACTAGTCGAGAGCAGTACTTC
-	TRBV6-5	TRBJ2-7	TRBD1	CASSYPGQGAGEQYF	TGTGCCAGCAGTTACCCCGGACAGGGGGCGGGGGAGCAGTACTTC
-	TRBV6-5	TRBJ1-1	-	CASRPLARPF	TGTGCCAGCAGACCCCTTGCAAGGCCCTTT
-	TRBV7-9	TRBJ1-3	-	CASSQSGNTIYF	TGTGCCAGCAGCCAATCTGGAAACACCATATATTTT
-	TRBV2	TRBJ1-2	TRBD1	CAARGGTVKRRANYGYTF	TGTGCCGCAAGGGGAGGGACAGTCAAAAGGAGAGCTAACTATGGCTACACCTTC
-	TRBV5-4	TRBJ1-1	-	CASSLMGGGTEAFF	TGTGCCAGCAGCTTGATGGGGGGCGGGACTGAAGCTTTCTTT
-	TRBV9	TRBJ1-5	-	CASSVGWGNNQPQHF	TGTGCCAGCAGCGTGGGCTGGGGAAACAATCAGCCCCAGCATTTT
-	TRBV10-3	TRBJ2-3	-	CAIRTHGGTDTQYF	TGTGCCATCAGAACCCACGGCGGGACAGATACGCAGTATTTT
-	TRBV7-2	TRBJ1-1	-	CASSLSGVNTEAFF	TGTGCCAGCAGCTTAAGTGGGGTAAACACTGAAGCTTTCTTT
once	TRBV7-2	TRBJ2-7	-	CASSLAAPPEYEQYF	TGTGCCAGCAGCTTAGCGGCTCCCCCGGAGTACGAGCAGTACTTC
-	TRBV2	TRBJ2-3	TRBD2	CASSRTSVNPDTQYF	TGTGCCAGCAGCAGGACTAGCGTGAACCCAGATACGCAGTATTTT
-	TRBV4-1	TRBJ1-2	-	CASSQRASNYGYTF	TGCGCCAGCAGCCAACGGGCTTCGAACTATGGCTACACCTTC
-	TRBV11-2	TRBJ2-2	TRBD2	CASSRFGLAGGLRTGELFF	TGTGCCAGCAGCCGTTTTGGACTAGCGGGAGGGCTTAGAACCGGGGAGCTGTTTTTT
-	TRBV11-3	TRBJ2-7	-	CASSLGGTNEQYF	TGTGCCAGCAGCTTAGGAGGGACAAACGAGCAGTACTTC
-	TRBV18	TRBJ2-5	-	CASSPTRNQYQETQYF	TGTGCCAGCTCACCCACCCGGAACCAGTACCAAGAGACCCAGTACTTC
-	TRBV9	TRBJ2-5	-	CASSVRAEETQYF	TGTGCCAGCAGCGTACGTGCGGAAGAGACCCAGTACTTC
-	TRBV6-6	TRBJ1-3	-	CASSRVGGSGNTIYF	TGTGCCAGCAGTCGCGTCGGGGGCTCTGGAAACACCATATATTTT
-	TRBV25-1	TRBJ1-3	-	CASSAFGNTIYF	TGTGCCAGCAGTGCCTTCGGAAACACCATATATTTT
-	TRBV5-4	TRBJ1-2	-	CASSLVQSKANYGYTF	TGTGCCAGCAGCTTGGTACAGTCGAAAGCTAACTATGGCTACACCTTC
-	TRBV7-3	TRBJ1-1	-	CASSLDSRNTEAFF	TGTGCCAGCAGCTTGGACAGCAGAAACACTGAAGCTTTCTTT
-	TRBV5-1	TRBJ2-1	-	CASSLSQGGGEQFF	TGCGCCAGCAGCTTGAGCCAGGGAGGGGGTGAGCAGTTCTTC
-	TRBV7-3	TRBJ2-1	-	CASSLGGEQFF	TGTGCCAGCAGCTTAGGGGGTGAGCAGTTCTTC
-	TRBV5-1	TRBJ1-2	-	CASSSGSDLINYGYTF	TGCGCCAGCAGCTCCGGGAGCGACCTTATAAACTATGGCTACACCTTC
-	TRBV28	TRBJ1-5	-	CASTYSNQPQHF	TGTGCCAGCACCTATAGCAATCAGCCCCAGCATTTT
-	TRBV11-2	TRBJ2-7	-	CASSLDPYSYEQYF	TGTGCCAGCAGCTTAGACCCCTACTCCTACGAGCAGTACTTC
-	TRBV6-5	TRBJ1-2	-	CASGQASSGYTF	TGTGCCAGCGGCCAGGCGTCTAGTGGCTACACCTTC
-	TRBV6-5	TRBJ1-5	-	CASSYTGTEPQHF	TGTGCCAGCAGTTACACAGGGACTGAGCCCCAGCATTTT